These 20 T cell receptor beta chains were sequenced from one sample in a study of cytomegalovirus exposure and HLA in healthy donors. Vbeta (60) and Jbeta (13) primers were used in the PCR. Profiled with immunoSEQ multiplex PCR; TCRdb holds only in-frame clones, not every one. The sample lists about 130,000 clones, 81% seen once, with 0.7% in the top ten. The sample comprised PBMCs. The receptor source for this set is a man aged 18 to 30 in good health and CMV-seronegative.

The genes are TRBV30 and TRBJ2-7; TRBD2 is a possible D gene (6 bases). Trimming removed 7 bases from V and 4 bases from J, with 14 bases in between. CDR1 and CDR2 from the germline V gene are GTSNPN and SVGIG (reference sequence). This CDR3 contains 12 residues. The CDR3 loop is CASGTGEYEQYF. Written as DNA, the CDR3 is TGTGCCTCAGGGACTGGCGAGTACGAGCAGTACTTC.

This CDR3 is CASSVAWELNTEAFF. CDR3 DNA sequence: TGTGCCAGCAGCGTAGCCTGGGAGCTGAACACTGAAGCTTTCTTT. This chain links TRBV9 with TRBJ1-1; D is uncertain. V lost 0 bases and J lost 0, with 9 bases in between. The V gene's germline CDR1 is SGDLS and CDR2 YYNGEE. There are 15 residues in the CDR3. Filled out from reference TRBV9 and TRBJ1-1, the complete variable domain reads DSGVTQTPKHLITATGQRVTLRCSPRSGDLSVYWYQQSLDQGLQFLIQYYNGEERAKGNILERFSAQQFPDLHSELNLSSLELGDSALYFCASSVAWELNTEAFFGQGTRLTVV.

The chain has TRBV7-9 and TRBJ1-4, with a weak D call TRBD1 (6 bases). CDR1 and CDR2 (germline): SEHNR, FQNEAQ (reference sequence). V dropped 7 bases and J dropped 5 bases, with 14 bases sitting between them. The CDR3 runs 14 residues. CDR3 sequence: CASTSGHNNEKLFF. CDR3 bases: TGTGCCAGCACCTCGGGACACAACAATGAAAAACTGTTTTTT.

V usage is TRBV7-9 and J usage is TRBJ2-7, with TRBD1 matching 7 bases. The V segment lost 5 bases and the J segment 5 bases; nucleotides outside the gene matches: 6. The CDR3 extends over 13 amino acids. Germline CDR1 reads SEHNR; CDR2 reads FQNEAQ (reference sequence). CDR3 loop: CASSPPGQNEQYF. The DNA of the CDR3 is TGTGCCAGCAGCCCTCCGGGACAGAACGAGCAGTACTTC.

The chain employs TRBV19 and TRBJ1-1, with D hard to call. V shed 3 bases and J shed 0 bases, with 11 bases lying between them. This CDR3 comprises 15 residues. The germline CDR1 and CDR2 sequences are LNHDA and SQIVND (reference sequence). The CDR3 nucleotides read TGTGCCAGTAGTATCAATTGGCAGATGAACACTGAAGCTTTCTTT. Encoded protein: CASSINWQMNTEAFF.

This chain joins TRBV5-4 and TRBJ2-7; D not certain. Germline CDR1 SGHNT, CDR2 YYREEE (reference sequence). This CDR3 is built from 13 residues. V lost 3 bases and J 4 bases, leaving 11 bases between the germline ends. CDR3 in amino acids: CASSSLPKYEQYF. The CDR3 DNA reads TGTGCCAGCAGCTCCCTACCCAAATACGAGCAGTACTTC.

The chain combines TRBV2 with TRBJ2-1; the D is unclear. CDR3 length: 16 amino acids. From germline, CDR1 is SNHLY and CDR2 FYNNEI. V was cut by 3 bases and J by 3 bases, with 15 bases left in between. CDR3 DNA sequence: TGTGCCAGCAGTGAGACTGCCGGCCGCCGCTACAATGAGCAGTTCTTC. This codes for CASSETAGRRYNEQFF.

The chain joins TRBV6-5 to TRBJ1-2; D is ambiguous. Per the germline V gene, CDR1 is MNHEY and CDR2 is SVGAGI. Trimming took 2 bases from V and 2 from J, leaving 12 bases between them. CDR3 length: 15 residues. CDR3 loop: CASSYNGEINYGYTF. CDR3 sequence (DNA): TGTGCCAGCAGTTACAATGGGGAGATCAACTATGGCTACACCTTC.

The V and J genes are TRBV9 and TRBJ1-4; 9 bases align to TRBD1. The V segment lost 1 base and the J segment 6 bases; nucleotides outside the gene matches: 7. The length of the CDR3 is 16 residues. Germline assignment: CDR1 SGDLS and CDR2 YYNGEE. The CDR3 bases are TGTGCCAGCAGCGTACATCGGGACAGGGTAGATGAAAAACTGTTTTTT. Translating gives CASSVHRDRVDEKLFF.

V is TRBV29-1 and J is TRBJ2-1; D gene uncertain. This CDR3 spans 14 amino acids. Germline V gene lookup returns CDR1 SQVTM and CDR2 ANQGSEA. The V gene lost 4 bases and the J gene lost 0 bases, with 10 bases spanning the gap. Here the CDR3 reads CSVVFMSSYNEQFF. The CDR3 DNA reads TGCAGCGTTGTTTTTATGAGCTCCTACAATGAGCAGTTCTTC.

This clone was seen once. This rearrangement joins TRBV27 to TRBJ2-1; TRBD2 is a possible D gene (5 bases). The CDR3 spans 12 residues. V was pared by 5 bases and J by 9 bases, with 11 bases between. CDR1 MNHEY and CDR2 SMNVEV come from the germline V gene (reference sequence). The CDR3 region has the DNA TGTGCCAGCAGTACCGCGGGCGGTGAGCAGTTCTTC. This encodes CASSTAGGEQFF.

The genes are TRBV10-3 and TRBJ2-7, with 7 bases identical to TRBD1. The CDR3 is 14 amino acids. The V and J ends lost 5 bases and 2 bases, in that order; junction bases with no gene match: 6. Germline V gene lookup returns CDR1 ENHRY and CDR2 SYGVKD. The CDR3 region has the DNA TGTGCCATCAGTAGGGCAGGGGGACCCTACGAGCAGTACTTC. This gives the protein CAISRAGGPYEQYF.

V and J are TRBV7-2 and TRBJ1-2, with 7 bases lining up with TRBD1. Germline-derived CDR1 and CDR2 are SGHTA and FQGNSA. V was clipped by 6 bases and J by 2 bases; unmatched bases: 3. CDR3 length: 13 amino acids. The CDR3 protein is CASRGTANYGYTF. The CDR3 bases are TGTGCCAGCAGGGGGACAGCCAACTATGGCTACACCTTC. The variable domain in full, with the rest retrieved from reference TRBV7-2 and TRBJ1-2, is GAGVSQSPSNKVTEKGKDVELRCDPISGHTALYWYRQSLGQGLEFLIYFQGNSAPDKSGLPSDRFSAERTGGSVSTLTIQRTQQEDSAVYLCASRGTANYGYTFGSGTRLTVV.

The chain recombines TRBV5-1 with TRBJ2-1; D may be TRBD1 (5 bases). Trimming cost V 1 base and J 4 bases, with 15 bases left between them. This CDR3 is 16 amino acids long. Germline V gene lookup returns CDR1 SGHRS and CDR2 YFSETQ. The CDR3 nucleotides read TGCGCCAGCAGCTTGTATCCAGGGAAGTCGTACAATGAGCAGTTCTTC. Translating it yields CASSLYPGKSYNEQFF.

Written as DNA, the CDR3 is TGTGCCAGCAGCGTAGGACCCCAGGGGGCCCTTGAAGCTTTCTTT. Its protein product is CASSVGPQGALEAFF. The J gene is TRBJ1-1, the V gene TRBV9, with 8 bases that match TRBD1. Germline V gene lookup returns CDR1 SGDLS and CDR2 YYNGEE. CDR3 size: 15 residues. The V gene end was trimmed by 0 bases and the J gene end by 7 bases; junction bases not matched to a gene: 8.

Remarks on this clone: An end of the junction differs from the germline gene, which may be a read error. V usage is TRBV28 and J usage is TRBJ2-1; D gene unclear. Per the germline V gene, CDR1 is MDHEN and CDR2 is SYDVKM. The CDR3 covers 15 residues. CDR3 sequence reads: CAGSFLPSLYNEQFF. DNA of the CDR3: TGTGCCGGCAGTTTTCTACCATCTCTCTACAATGAGCAGTTCTTC.

This clone was observed once. The V gene is TRBV10-1, the J gene TRBJ1-6, with TRBD1 identical over 8 bases. This CDR3 is built from 15 residues. The V and J ends lost 5 bases and 7 bases, in that order; junction bases with no gene match: 7. The germline V gene has CDR1 WNHNN and CDR2 SYGVQD (reference sequence). The CDR3 coding sequence is TGCGCCAGCAGTCGAGACAGGGGAAGGAATTCACCCCTCCACTTT. Translating it yields CASSRDRGRNSPLHF.

The chain couples TRBV13 to TRBJ1-6; D may be TRBD1 (5 bases). This CDR3 has 14 amino acids. The germline CDR1 and CDR2 sequences are PRHDT and FYEKMQ (reference sequence). Trimming took off 5 bases at V and 7 bases at J, with 12 bases between the two ends. The CDR3 reads CASSRGLGNSPLHF. CDR3 coding DNA: TGTGCCAGCAGCAGGGGTCTGGGGAATTCACCCCTCCACTTT.

This clone has only one observation. The chain carries TRBV19 and TRBJ1-6, with 8 bases identical to TRBD1. Germline V gene sequence: CDR1 LNHDA, CDR2 SQIVND (reference sequence). This CDR3 has 15 residues. The V gene end was trimmed by 2 bases and the J gene end by 7 bases; junction bases not matched to a gene: 4. CDR3 nucleotide sequence: TGTGCCAGTAGTATATCGAGGACAGGGAATTCACCCCTCCACTTT. Translating gives CASSISRTGNSPLHF.

The rearrangement links TRBV6-1 to TRBJ2-7; possibly TRBD1 for D (6 bases). Germline V gene lookup returns CDR1 MNHNS and CDR2 SASEGT. CDR3 length: 14 residues. Deletions cut 4 bases from V and 4 bases from J, with 14 bases between. CDR3 sequence: CASSVTGTEYEQYF. As DNA, the CDR3 is TGTGCCAGCAGTGTAACAGGGACGGAGTACGAGCAGTACTTC.